The next 30 T cell receptor beta chains were all read from a single sample in a study of neurological immune-mediated disorders. TCRdb reanalysed the 5' RACE reads using MiXCR and keeps one entry per CDR3 protein. The sample has about 71,000 distinct CDR3 sequences; under 5% are singletons. Sequencing used PBMCs. The receptors shown here come from a man under 40 with multiple sclerosis.

The V call is TRBV7-9, the J call TRBJ1-2, with D tentatively TRBD1 (6 bases). The CDR3 contains 12 residues. Looked up from germline, CDR1 is SEHNR and CDR2 is FQNEAQ (reference sequence). V gave up 5 bases and J gave up 5 bases, with 9 bases separating them. DNA of the CDR3: TGTGCCAGCAGCCTAGGGACATATGGCTACACCTTC. Protein: CASSLGTYGYTF.

This clonotype occurred many times. V gene TRBV5-6 combines with J gene TRBJ1-1; no firm D call. The CDR3 spans 13 residues. V lost 6 bases, J lost 5 bases, and 14 bases lay in between. Per germline, CDR1 SGHDT and CDR2 YYEEEE. The CDR3 sequence is CASIHRGGTEAFF. The CDR3 coding sequence is TGTGCCAGCATCCATCGAGGTGGAACTGAAGCTTTCTTT.

The CDR3 sequence: CASSAQRQGTQGQFF. The CDR3 DNA is TGTGCCAGCAGCGCGCAAAGGCAGGGGACTCAGGGGCAGTTCTTC. The J gene is TRBJ2-1, the V gene TRBV11-2; either TRBD1 or TRBD2 may supply D (6 bases each). V lost 5 bases and J 12 bases, leaving 23 bases between the germline ends. The CDR3 runs 15 residues. From germline, CDR1 is SGHAT and CDR2 FQNNGV. The full variable domain, in which reference TRBV11-2 and TRBJ2-1 provide the parts outside the CDR3, is EAGVAQSPRYKIIEKRQSVAFWCNPISGHATLYWYQQILGQGPKLLIQFQNNGVVDDSQLPKDRFSAERLKGVDSTLKIQPAKLEDSAVYLCASSAQRQGTQGQFFGPGTRLTVL.

This clonotype was recorded many times. The chain uses TRBV12-3 or TRBV12-4 and TRBJ2-7, with D possibly TRBD2 on 5 matching bases. The length of the CDR3 is 13 residues. V was cut by 3 bases and J by 3 bases, with 9 bases left in between. The CDR3 loop is CASSFPGNYEQYF. In nucleotides, the CDR3 is TGTGCCAGCAGTTTCCCGGGGAACTACGAGCAGTACTTC.

There are many counts of this clonotype. The chain joins TRBV20-1 to TRBJ2-1; TRBD1 agrees at 7 bases. The CDR3 totals 15 residues. V lost 3 bases, J lost 0 bases, and 5 bases stayed unmatched. Per germline, CDR1 DFQATT and CDR2 SNEGSKA (reference sequence). CDR3: CSASWDRYSYNEQFF. CDR3 DNA sequence: TGCAGTGCTAGTTGGGACAGATACTCCTACAATGAGCAGTTCTTC.

A single count supports this clonotype. The CDR3 carries no conserved terminal phenylalanine or tryptophan, so it likely arises from a read error. The V gene is TRBV5-1, the J gene TRBJ2-4; unclear D gene. Germline lookup yields CDR1 SGHRS and CDR2 YFSETQ. The CDR3 length is 14 residues. V lost 4 bases, J lost 1 base, and 9 bases lay in between. DNA of the CDR3: TGCGCCAGCAGCCCCTCCCGGGCCAAAAACATTCAGTACATC. Protein sequence: CASSPSRAKNIQYI.

This clonotype occurred many times. This sequence joins TRBV6-6 and TRBJ1-4; D perhaps matches TRBD1 (5 bases). The CDR3 contains 13 residues. Trimming took off 8 bases at V and 7 bases at J, with 14 bases between the two ends. The germline V gene has CDR1 MNHNY and CDR2 SVGAGI (reference sequence). In nucleotides, the CDR3 is TGTGCCAGCCTCAGGGTAGAGGGTGAAAAACTGTTTTTT. This sequence encodes CASLRVEGEKLFF.

This clonotype was counted at least ten times. The rearrangement uses TRBV7-6 and TRBJ2-2, with TRBD1 identical over 7 bases. J was trimmed by 0 bases and V by 1 base; bases with no gene match: 2. Germline CDR1 SGHVS, CDR2 FNYEAQ. The CDR3 consists of 16 residues. The CDR3 reads CASSLGGGANTGELFF. The CDR3 coding sequence is TGTGCCAGCAGCTTAGGAGGGGGCGCGAACACCGGGGAGCTGTTTTTT.

The rearrangement uses TRBV7-9 and TRBJ1-1, with D maybe TRBD1 (5 bases). This CDR3 comprises 13 residues. CDR1 is SEHNR and CDR2 is FQNEAQ in the germline V gene (reference sequence). V was trimmed by 9 bases and J by 6 bases, leaving 17 bases between them. The DNA of the CDR3 is TGTGCCAGTCAACCTGACATGGGGCCTGAAGCTTTCTTT. Translating gives CASQPDMGPEAFF.

This clonotype came up many times. The chain is built from TRBV12-5 and TRBJ2-2; D unclear. V was cut by 7 bases and J by 7 bases, with 13 bases left in between. This CDR3 contains 13 residues. CDR1 is LGHNT, CDR2 FRNRAP, per germline. The CDR3 sequence: CASVALGFGELFF. The CDR3 region has the DNA TGTGCTAGTGTGGCATTGGGTTTCGGGGAGCTGTTTTTT. The full variable domain, completed using reference TRBV12-5 and TRBJ2-2, is DARVTQTPRHKVTEMGQEVTMRCQPILGHNTVFWYRQTMMQGLELLAYFRNRAPLDDSGMPKDRFSAEMPDATLATLKIQPSEPRDSAVYFCASVALGFGELFFGEGSRLTVL.

At least ten counts were recorded for this clonotype. V is TRBV12-3 or TRBV12-4 and J is TRBJ2-2; possibly TRBD2 for D (6 bases). V lost 5 bases and J 5 bases, leaving 12 bases between the germline ends. CDR3 length equals 14 residues. The CDR3 DNA follows: TGTGCCAGCAGTGGGGCCGGGGGAACCGGGGAGCTGTTTTTT. Translation gives CASSGAGGTGELFF.

This clonotype was counted at least ten times. The genes are TRBV5-8 and TRBJ2-7; D possibly corresponds to TRBD1 (6 bases). CDR1 and CDR2 (germline): SGHTS, YDEGEE. V was trimmed by 2 bases and J by 3 bases, leaving 15 bases between them. This CDR3 has 15 residues. This CDR3 is CASSLAGTYYYEQYF. The CDR3 DNA reads as TGTGCCAGCAGCTTAGCCGGGACATACTACTACGAGCAGTACTTC.

This clonotype was seen at least ten times. This chain links TRBV10-3 with TRBJ2-7; unclear D gene. CDR1 and CDR2 (germline): ENHRY, SYGVKD. This CDR3 comprises 12 residues. Trimming stripped 9 bases from V and 2 bases from J, with 11 bases between. CDR3 in DNA: TGTGCCATAAGCAGAGAAACCTACGAGCAGTACTTC. This sequence encodes CAISRETYEQYF.

This clonotype was detected many times. The chain uses TRBV12-3 or TRBV12-4 and TRBJ1-4; D call uncertain. The CDR3 runs to 14 residues. The V and J ends lost 1 base and 6 bases respectively, with 9 bases between them. The CDR3 is CASSLGQVYEKLFF. The CDR3 DNA reads TGTGCCAGCAGTTTAGGGCAGGTTTATGAAAAACTGTTTTTT.

In this sample, this clonotype turned up many times. This chain connects TRBV28 to TRBJ2-7, with D possibly matching TRBD1 (6 bases). The CDR3 consists of 15 residues. Trimming shortened V by 7 bases and J by 2 bases, and 18 bases separated the two germline ends. In germline, CDR1 is MDHEN, CDR2 SYDVKM. CDR3 region: CASTPSDRPAYEQYF. In DNA form, the CDR3 reads TGTGCCAGCACACCTTCCGACAGGCCGGCCTACGAGCAGTACTTC.

The sample holds a few counts of this clonotype. The chain combines TRBV12-3 or TRBV12-4 with TRBJ1-1; D not certain. With 2 bases removed from V and 1 base from J, the gap between germline ends came to 8 bases. The CDR3 extends over 14 amino acids. CDR3 residues: CASSLRQANTEAFF. The CDR3 DNA is TGTGCCAGCAGTTTAAGGCAAGCGAACACTGAAGCTTTCTTT.

A few counts support this clonotype. V gene TRBV5-1 combines with J gene TRBJ2-3, with 11 positions matching TRBD2. Trimming at V came to 4 bases and at J to 7 bases, leaving 5 bases not matched to a gene. Germline loops: CDR1 SGHRS, CDR2 YFSETQ. This CDR3 comprises 14 residues. CDR3 residues: CASSRRLAGNTQYF. Written as DNA, the CDR3 is TGCGCCAGCAGCCGTAGACTAGCGGGGAATACGCAGTATTTT.

This clonotype was found many times. The chain employs TRBV6-6 and TRBJ1-1; weak D call: TRBD1 (5 bases). This CDR3 contains 16 residues. The germline CDR1 and CDR2 sequences are MNHNY and SVGAGI (reference sequence). V gave up 0 bases and J gave up 6 bases, with 17 bases separating them. DNA of the CDR3: TGTGCCAGCAGTTACTCTCTTGCCAGGGTTGGTGCTGAAGCTTTCTTT. This translates into CASSYSLARVGAEAFF.

This clonotype was detected ten times or more. The chain links TRBV5-1 to TRBJ2-6; D not resolved. There are 15 residues in the CDR3. Germline values: CDR1 SGHRS, CDR2 YFSETQ. V was pared by 4 bases and J by 0 bases, with 8 bases between. Written as DNA, the CDR3 is TGCGCCAGCAGCGGCTACTTCTCTGGGGCCAACGTCCTGACTTTC. Translation gives CASSGYFSGANVLTF.

This clonotype was observed many times. J is TRBJ1-1 and V is TRBV9; D gene unclear. Germline V gene data show CDR1 as SGDLS and CDR2 as YYNGEE. The CDR3 covers 13 residues. V gave up 5 bases and J gave up 0 bases, with 8 bases separating them. CDR3 nucleotides: TGTGCCAGCAGGAGATTCTTGAACACTGAAGCTTTCTTT. The encoded protein is CASRRFLNTEAFF.

This clonotype was observed at least ten times. J is TRBJ1-5 and V is TRBV6-5, with a possible D match to TRBD1 (5 bases). Trimming took 11 bases from V and 2 from J, leaving 16 bases between them. Germline loops: CDR1 MNHEY, CDR2 SVGAGI. The CDR3 contains 14 residues. The CDR3 DNA reads TGTGCCGAAAGATTAGGGGAGGGCAATCAGCCCCAGCATTTT. It yields the protein CAERLGEGNQPQHF.

The gene calls are TRBV5-1 and TRBJ1-4, with D tentatively TRBD1 (5 bases). V lost 4 bases to trimming and J lost 6 bases, with 16 bases between them. CDR1 is SGHRS, CDR2 YFSETQ, per germline. The CDR3 spans 15 residues. This chain's CDR3 is CASSDPAWGDEKLFF. Written as DNA, the CDR3 is TGCGCCAGCAGCGACCCCGCCTGGGGGGATGAAAAACTGTTTTTT.

The chain combines TRBV7-9 with TRBJ1-1; D possibly corresponds to TRBD1 (6 bases). Trimming stripped 9 bases from V and 4 bases from J, with 15 bases between. The CDR3 contains 13 residues. Germline V gene lookup returns CDR1 SEHNR and CDR2 FQNEAQ (reference sequence). The CDR3 reads CARGPTGRTEAFF. The CDR3 DNA follows: TGTGCCAGGGGGCCCACAGGGCGCACTGAAGCTTTCTTT.

This clonotype has a handful of counts. This chain links TRBV10-2 with TRBJ2-3, with 9 positions matching TRBD2. The CDR3 covers 14 residues. V lost 7 bases to trimming and J lost 3 bases; unmatched junction nucleotides: 5. Looked up from germline, CDR1 is WSHSY and CDR2 is SAAADI. The CDR3 loop reads CASKSSGVTDTQYF. As DNA, the CDR3 is TGCGCCAGCAAGTCTAGCGGGGTAACAGATACGCAGTATTTT.

This clonotype was seen only a few times. Written as DNA, the CDR3 is TGTGCCAGCAGCGTCCGGACCTACCCTTCGGGACTTTTGAACACTGAAGCTTTCTTT. It yields the protein CASSVRTYPSGLLNTEAFF. The chain combines TRBV9 with TRBJ1-1, with D possibly matching TRBD1 (5 bases). With 2 bases removed from V and 0 bases from J, the gap between germline ends came to 23 bases. Germline V gene lookup returns CDR1 SGDLS and CDR2 YYNGEE. CDR3 length equals 19 residues.

This clonotype appeared a few times. A much more abundant neighbour one base away suggests this may be a read error. CDR3 sequence: CASSLKAGTGTYEQYF. CDR3 bases: TGTGCCAGCAGCCTTAAGGCGGGGACAGGGACCTACGAGCAGTACTTC. This rearrangement joins TRBV3-1 to TRBJ2-7; 9 bases agree with TRBD1. Trimming cost V 4 bases and J 2 bases; bases outside gene matches: 9. This CDR3 has 16 residues. CDR1 is LGHDT and CDR2 is YNNKEL in the germline V gene (reference sequence).

This chain connects TRBV5-1 to TRBJ2-5; D may be TRBD2 (5 bases). Trimming removed 7 bases from V and 5 bases from J, with 15 bases in between. This CDR3 contains 13 residues. Germline values: CDR1 SGHRS, CDR2 YFSETQ. CDR3 region: CASRSGSEETQYF. The CDR3 DNA reads TGCGCCAGCCGCTCGGGAAGTGAGGAGACCCAGTACTTC.

This clonotype was detected ten times or more. This rearrangement joins TRBV12-3 or TRBV12-4 to TRBJ2-7; D is perhaps TRBD1 (5 bases). There are 12 residues in the CDR3. Trimming cost V 3 bases and J 7 bases, with 10 bases left between them. The CDR3 DNA is TGTGCCAGCAGTTTTTCCAGGGTGGAGCAGTACTTC. It specifies CASSFSRVEQYF.

The table lists this clonotype with many counts. V is TRBV20-1 and J is TRBJ2-3; 7 nucleotides agree with TRBD1. Germline V gene sequence: CDR1 DFQATT, CDR2 SNEGSKA (reference sequence). After removal of 5 bases from V and 6 bases from J, the junction contained 11 bases not matched to a gene. This CDR3 has 14 amino acids. CDR3 in amino acids: CSALPGQRMDTQYF. The CDR3 DNA sequence: TGCAGTGCTCTTCCGGGACAGAGAATGGATACGCAGTATTTT.

This clonotype was found a few times. This chain connects TRBV5-1 to TRBJ2-3; 7 bases match TRBD2. The CDR3 contains 14 residues. V shed 4 bases and J 4 bases; nucleotides not matched to a gene: 6. Germline V lookup: CDR1 SGHRS, CDR2 YFSETQ. The CDR3 DNA sequence: TGCGCCAGCAGCCCCTGGGGGGGGGCAGATACGCAGTATTTT. It translates to CASSPWGGADTQYF.